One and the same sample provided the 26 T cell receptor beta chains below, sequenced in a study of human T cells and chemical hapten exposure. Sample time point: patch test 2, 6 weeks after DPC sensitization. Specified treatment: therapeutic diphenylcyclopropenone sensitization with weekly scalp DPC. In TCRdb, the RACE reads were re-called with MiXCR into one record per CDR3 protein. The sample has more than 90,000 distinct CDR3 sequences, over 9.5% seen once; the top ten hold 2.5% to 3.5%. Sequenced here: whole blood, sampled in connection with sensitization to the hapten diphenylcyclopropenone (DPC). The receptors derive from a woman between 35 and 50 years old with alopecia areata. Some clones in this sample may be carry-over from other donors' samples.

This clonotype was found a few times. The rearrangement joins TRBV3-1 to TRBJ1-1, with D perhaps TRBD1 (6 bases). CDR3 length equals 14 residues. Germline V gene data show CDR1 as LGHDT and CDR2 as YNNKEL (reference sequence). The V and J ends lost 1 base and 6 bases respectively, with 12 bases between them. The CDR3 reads CASSQARGRAEAFF. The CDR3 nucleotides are TGTGCCAGCAGCCAAGCGAGGGGGAGGGCTGAAGCTTTCTTT.

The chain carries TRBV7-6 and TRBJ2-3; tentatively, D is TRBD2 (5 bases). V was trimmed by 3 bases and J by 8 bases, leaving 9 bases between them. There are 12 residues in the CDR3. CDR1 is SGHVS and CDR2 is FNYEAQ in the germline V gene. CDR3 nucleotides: TGTGCCAGCAGCTTTCGAGAGGGTACGCAGTATTTT. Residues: CASSFREGTQYF. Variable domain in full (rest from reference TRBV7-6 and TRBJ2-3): GAGVSQSPRYKVTKRGQDVALRCDPISGHVSLYWYRQALGQGPEFLTYFNYEAQQDKSGLPNDRFSAERPEGSISTLTIQRTEQRDSAMYRCASSFREGTQYFGPGTRLTVL.

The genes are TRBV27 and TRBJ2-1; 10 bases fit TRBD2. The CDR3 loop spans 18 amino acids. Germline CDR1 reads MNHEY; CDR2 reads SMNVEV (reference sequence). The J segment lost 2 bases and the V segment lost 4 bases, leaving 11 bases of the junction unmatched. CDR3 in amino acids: CASSSPAGGWFAYNEQFF. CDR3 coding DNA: TGTGCCAGCAGTTCCCCAGCGGGGGGGTGGTTTGCCTACAATGAGCAGTTCTTC.

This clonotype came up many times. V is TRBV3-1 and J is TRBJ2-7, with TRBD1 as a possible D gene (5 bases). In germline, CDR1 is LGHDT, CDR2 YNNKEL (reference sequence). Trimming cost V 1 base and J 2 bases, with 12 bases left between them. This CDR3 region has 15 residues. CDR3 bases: TGTGCCAGCAGCCAAGGGGATGGCAGGGCCTACGAGCAGTACTTC. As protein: CASSQGDGRAYEQYF.

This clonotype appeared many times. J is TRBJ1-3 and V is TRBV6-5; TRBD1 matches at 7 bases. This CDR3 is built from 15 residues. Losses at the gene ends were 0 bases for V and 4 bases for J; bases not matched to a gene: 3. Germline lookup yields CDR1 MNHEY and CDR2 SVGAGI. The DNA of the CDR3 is TGTGCCAGCAGTTACTCGACAGGGCCGGGAAACACCATATATTTT. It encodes CASSYSTGPGNTIYF.

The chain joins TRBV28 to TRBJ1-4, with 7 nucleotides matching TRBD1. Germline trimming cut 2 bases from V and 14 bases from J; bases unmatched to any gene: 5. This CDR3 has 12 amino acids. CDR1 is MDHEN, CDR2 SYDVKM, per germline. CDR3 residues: CASSLIQGLLFF. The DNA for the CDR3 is TGTGCCAGCAGTTTAATACAGGGGCTGCTGTTTTTT.

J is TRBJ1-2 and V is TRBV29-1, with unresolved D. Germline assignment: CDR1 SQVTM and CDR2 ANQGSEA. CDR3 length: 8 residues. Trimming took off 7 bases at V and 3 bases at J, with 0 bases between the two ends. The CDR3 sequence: CSDYGYTF. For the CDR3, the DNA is TGCAGCGACTATGGCTACACCTTC.

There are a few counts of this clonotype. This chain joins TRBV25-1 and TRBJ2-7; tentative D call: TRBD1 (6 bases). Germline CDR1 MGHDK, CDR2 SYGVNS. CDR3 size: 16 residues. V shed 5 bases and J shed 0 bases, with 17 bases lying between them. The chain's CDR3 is CASSSTTGLRSYEQYF. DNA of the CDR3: TGTGCCAGCAGTTCAACCACAGGGCTTCGCTCCTACGAGCAGTACTTC.

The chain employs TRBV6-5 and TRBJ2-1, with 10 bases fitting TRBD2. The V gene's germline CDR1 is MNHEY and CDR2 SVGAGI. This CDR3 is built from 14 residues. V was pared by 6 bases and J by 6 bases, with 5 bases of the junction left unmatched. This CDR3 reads CASRGLAAGNEQFF. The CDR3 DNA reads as TGTGCCAGCAGAGGACTAGCGGCGGGCAATGAGCAGTTCTTC.

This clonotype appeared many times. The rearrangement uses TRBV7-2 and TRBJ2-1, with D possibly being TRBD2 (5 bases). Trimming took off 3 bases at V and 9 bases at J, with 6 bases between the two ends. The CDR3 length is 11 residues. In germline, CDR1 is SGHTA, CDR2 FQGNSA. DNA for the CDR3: TGTGCCAGCAGCTTGGGAGTTGAGCAGTTCTTC. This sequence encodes CASSLGVEQFF.

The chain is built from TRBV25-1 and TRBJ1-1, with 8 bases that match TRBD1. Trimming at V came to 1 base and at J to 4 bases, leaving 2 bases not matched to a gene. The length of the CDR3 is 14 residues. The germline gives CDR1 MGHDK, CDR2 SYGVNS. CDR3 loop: CASSESGGGTEAFF. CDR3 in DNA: TGTGCCAGCAGTGAATCAGGGGGCGGCACTGAAGCTTTCTTT.

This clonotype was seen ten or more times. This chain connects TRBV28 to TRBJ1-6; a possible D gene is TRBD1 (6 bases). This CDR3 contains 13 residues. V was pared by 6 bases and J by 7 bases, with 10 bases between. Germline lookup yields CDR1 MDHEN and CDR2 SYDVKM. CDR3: CASRPTGNSPLHF. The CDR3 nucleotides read TGTGCCAGCAGACCCACAGGGAATTCACCCCTCCACTTT.

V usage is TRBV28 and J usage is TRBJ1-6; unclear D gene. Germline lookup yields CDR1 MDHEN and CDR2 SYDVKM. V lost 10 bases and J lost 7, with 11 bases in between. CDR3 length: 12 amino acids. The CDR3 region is CATEIPNSPLHF. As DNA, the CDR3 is TGTGCCACCGAGATCCCGAATTCACCCCTCCACTTT.

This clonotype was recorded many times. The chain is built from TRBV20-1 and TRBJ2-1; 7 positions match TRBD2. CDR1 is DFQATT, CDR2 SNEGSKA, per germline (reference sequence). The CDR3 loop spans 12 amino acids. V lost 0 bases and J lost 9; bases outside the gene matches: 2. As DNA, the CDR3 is TGCAGTGCTAGAGATCCGGGGGGTGAGCAGTTCTTC. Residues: CSARDPGGEQFF.

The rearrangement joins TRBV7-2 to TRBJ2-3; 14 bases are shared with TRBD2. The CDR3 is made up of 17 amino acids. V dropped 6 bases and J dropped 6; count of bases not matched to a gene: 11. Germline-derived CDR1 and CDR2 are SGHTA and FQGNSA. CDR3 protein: CASRTSGGAFVWDTQYF. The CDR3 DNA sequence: TGTGCCAGCAGGACTAGCGGGGGGGCCTTTGTGTGGGATACGCAGTATTTT. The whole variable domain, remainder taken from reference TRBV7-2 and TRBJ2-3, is GAGVSQSPSNKVTEKGKDVELRCDPISGHTALYWYRQSLGQGLEFLIYFQGNSAPDKSGLPSDRFSAERTGGSVSTLTIQRTQQEDSAVYLCASRTSGGAFVWDTQYFGPGTRLTVL.

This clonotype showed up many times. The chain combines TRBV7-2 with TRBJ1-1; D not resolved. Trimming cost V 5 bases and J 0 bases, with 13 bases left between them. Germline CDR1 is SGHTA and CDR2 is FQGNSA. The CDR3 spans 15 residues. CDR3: CASSPRGLLNTEAFF. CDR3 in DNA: TGTGCCAGCAGCCCCCGAGGGTTGCTGAACACTGAAGCTTTCTTT.

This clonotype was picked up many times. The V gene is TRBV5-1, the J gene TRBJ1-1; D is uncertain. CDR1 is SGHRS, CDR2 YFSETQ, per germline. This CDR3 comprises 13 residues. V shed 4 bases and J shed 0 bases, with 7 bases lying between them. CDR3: CASSPSLNTEAFF. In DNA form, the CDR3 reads TGCGCCAGCAGCCCCTCACTGAACACTGAAGCTTTCTTT.

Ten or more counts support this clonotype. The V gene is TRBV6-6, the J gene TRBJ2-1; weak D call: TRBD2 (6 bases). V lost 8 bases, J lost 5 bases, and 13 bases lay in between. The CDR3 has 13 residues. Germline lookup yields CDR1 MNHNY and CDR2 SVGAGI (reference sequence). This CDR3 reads CASYGTADNEQFF. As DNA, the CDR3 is TGTGCCAGCTACGGGACTGCCGACAATGAGCAGTTCTTC.

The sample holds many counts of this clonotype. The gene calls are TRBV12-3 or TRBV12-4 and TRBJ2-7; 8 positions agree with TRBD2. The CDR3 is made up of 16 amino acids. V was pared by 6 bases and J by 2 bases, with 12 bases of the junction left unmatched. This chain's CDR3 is CASSPAGRGAPYEQYF. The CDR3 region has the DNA TGTGCCAGCAGCCCCGCCGGGCGGGGGGCGCCCTACGAGCAGTACTTC.

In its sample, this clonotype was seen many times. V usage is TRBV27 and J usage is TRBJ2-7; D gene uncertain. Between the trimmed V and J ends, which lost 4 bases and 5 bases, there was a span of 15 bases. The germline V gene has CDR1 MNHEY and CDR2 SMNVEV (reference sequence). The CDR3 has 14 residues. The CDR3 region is CASSSNTAGNEQYF. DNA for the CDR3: TGTGCCAGCAGTTCAAACACCGCTGGGAACGAGCAGTACTTC.

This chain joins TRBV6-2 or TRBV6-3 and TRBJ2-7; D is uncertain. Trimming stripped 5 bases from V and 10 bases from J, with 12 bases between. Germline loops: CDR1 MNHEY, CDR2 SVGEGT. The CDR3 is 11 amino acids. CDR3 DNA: TGTGCCAGCAGTCGAAACGAGGCTCAGTACTTC. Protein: CASSRNEAQYF.

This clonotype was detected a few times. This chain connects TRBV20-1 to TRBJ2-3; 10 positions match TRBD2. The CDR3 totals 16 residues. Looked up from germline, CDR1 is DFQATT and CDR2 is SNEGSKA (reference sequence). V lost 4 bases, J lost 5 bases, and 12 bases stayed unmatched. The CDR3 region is CSATNDLAGEEDTQYF. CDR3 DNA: TGCAGTGCTACGAACGATCTAGCGGGAGAGGAAGATACGCAGTATTTT.

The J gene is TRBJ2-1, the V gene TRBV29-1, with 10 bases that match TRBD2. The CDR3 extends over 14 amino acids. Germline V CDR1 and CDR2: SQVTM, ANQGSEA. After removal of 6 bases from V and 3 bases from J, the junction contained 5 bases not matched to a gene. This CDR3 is CSVSGTSVYNEQFF. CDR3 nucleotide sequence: TGCAGCGTATCCGGGACTAGCGTCTACAATGAGCAGTTCTTC.

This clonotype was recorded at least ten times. CDR3 loop: CSASQGDGYGYTF. The CDR3 nucleotides read TGCAGTGCTAGTCAGGGGGATGGTTATGGCTACACCTTC. The V gene is TRBV20-1, the J gene TRBJ1-2; 7 nucleotides align to TRBD1. The V gene's germline CDR1 is DFQATT and CDR2 SNEGSKA (reference sequence). This CDR3 is built from 13 residues. Trimming took 3 bases from V and 5 from J; bases not matched to a gene: 6.

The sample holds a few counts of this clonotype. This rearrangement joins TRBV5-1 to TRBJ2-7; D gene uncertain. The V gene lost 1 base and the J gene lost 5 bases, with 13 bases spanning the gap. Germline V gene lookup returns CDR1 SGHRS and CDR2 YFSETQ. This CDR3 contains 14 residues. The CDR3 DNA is TGCGCCAGCAGCTTGAGAAGGTTGTCGGACGAGCAGTACTTC. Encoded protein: CASSLRRLSDEQYF. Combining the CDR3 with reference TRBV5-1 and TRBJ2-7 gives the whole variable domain KAGVTQTPRYLIKTRGQQVTLSCSPISGHRSVSWYQQTPGQGLQFLFEYFSETQRNKGNFPGRFSGRQFSNSRSEMNVSTLELGDSALYLCASSLRRLSDEQYFGPGTRLTVT.

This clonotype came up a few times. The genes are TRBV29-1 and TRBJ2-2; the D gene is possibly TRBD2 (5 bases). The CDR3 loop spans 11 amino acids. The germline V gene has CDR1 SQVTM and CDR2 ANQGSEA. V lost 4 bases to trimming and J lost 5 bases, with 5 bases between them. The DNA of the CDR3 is TGCAGCGTTGGAGGGACCGGGGAGCTGTTTTTT. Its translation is CSVGGTGELFF.